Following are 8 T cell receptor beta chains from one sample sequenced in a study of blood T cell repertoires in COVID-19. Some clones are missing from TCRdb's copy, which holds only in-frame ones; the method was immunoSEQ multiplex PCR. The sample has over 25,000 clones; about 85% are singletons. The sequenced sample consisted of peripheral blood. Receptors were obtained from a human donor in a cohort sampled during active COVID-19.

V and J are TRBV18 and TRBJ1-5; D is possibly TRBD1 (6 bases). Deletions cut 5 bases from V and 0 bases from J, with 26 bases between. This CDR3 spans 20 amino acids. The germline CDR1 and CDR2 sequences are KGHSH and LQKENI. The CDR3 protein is CASSNHPPVMGTFSNQPQHF. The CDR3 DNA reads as TGTGCCAGCTCAAATCACCCTCCCGTTATGGGGACATTTAGCAATCAGCCCCAGCATTTT.

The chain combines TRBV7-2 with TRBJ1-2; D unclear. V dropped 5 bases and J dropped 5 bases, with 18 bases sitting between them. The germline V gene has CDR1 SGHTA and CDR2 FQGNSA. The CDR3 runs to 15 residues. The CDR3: CASSPRGGHGYGYTF. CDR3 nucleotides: TGTGCCAGCAGCCCCCGGGGAGGGCATGGGTATGGCTACACCTTC.

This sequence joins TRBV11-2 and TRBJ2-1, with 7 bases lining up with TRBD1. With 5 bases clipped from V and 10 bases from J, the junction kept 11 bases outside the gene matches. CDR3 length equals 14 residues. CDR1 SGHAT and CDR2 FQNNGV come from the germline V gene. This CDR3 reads CASSKGQYANEQFF. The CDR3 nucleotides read TGTGCCAGCAGCAAGGGACAGTACGCGAACGAGCAGTTCTTC.

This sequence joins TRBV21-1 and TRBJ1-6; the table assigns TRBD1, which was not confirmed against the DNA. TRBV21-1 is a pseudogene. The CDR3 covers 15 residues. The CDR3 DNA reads TGTGCCAGCAGCGTTCGACAGCCGGAGTTTAGTCCCCTCCACTTT. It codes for CASSVRQPEFSPLHF.

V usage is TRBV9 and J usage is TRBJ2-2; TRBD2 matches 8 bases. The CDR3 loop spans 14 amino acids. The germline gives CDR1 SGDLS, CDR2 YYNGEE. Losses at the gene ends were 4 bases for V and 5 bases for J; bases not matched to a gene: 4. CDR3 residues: CASSRGGITGELFF. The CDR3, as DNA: TGTGCCAGCAGCCGCGGGGGGATTACCGGGGAGCTGTTTTTT.

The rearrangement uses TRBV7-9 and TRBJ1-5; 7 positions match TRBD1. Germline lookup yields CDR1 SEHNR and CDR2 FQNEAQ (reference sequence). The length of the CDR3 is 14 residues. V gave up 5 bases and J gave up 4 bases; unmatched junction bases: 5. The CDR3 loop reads CASSRPGQNQPQHF. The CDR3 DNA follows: TGTGCCAGCAGCCGCCCGGGACAGAATCAGCCCCAGCATTTT.

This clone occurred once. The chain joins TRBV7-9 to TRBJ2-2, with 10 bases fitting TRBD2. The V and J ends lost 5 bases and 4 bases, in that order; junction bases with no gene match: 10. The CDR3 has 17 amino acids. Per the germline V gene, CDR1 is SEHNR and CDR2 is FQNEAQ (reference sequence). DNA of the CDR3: TGTGCCAGCAGCCCCCGGGGTAGCGGGGGGCTCACCGGGGAGCTGTTTTTT. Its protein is CASSPRGSGGLTGELFF. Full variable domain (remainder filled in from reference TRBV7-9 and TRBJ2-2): DTGVSQNPRHKITKRGQNVTFRCDPISEHNRLYWYRQTLGQGPEFLTYFQNEAQLEKSRLLSDRFSAERPKGSFSTLEIQRTEQGDSAMYLCASSPRGSGGLTGELFFGEGSRLTVL.

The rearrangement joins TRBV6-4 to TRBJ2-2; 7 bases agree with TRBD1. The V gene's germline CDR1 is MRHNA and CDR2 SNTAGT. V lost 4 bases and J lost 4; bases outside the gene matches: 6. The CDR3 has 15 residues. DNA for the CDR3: TGTGCCAGCAGTGCGAGCCGGGACAGCACCGGGGAGCTGTTTTTT. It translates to CASSASRDSTGELFF.